Below, 3 T cell receptor beta chains from the same sample are listed, as sequenced in a study of glioma-infiltrating T cells (dated by TCRdb to between 2015 and 2016). Sequencing used an Illumina MiSeq. The iRepertoire nested amplicon-rescue multiplex PCR (arm-PCR) platform was used to amplify TCR alpha and beta CDR3 regions from RNA. TCRdb reprocessing: public reads trimmed at Q25 with fastp, clones called with MiXCR, in-frame beta chains kept. Rows are combined by CDR3 protein, so each entry shows the most common genes and DNA. The sample has some 180,000 distinct CDR3 sequences on record, approximately 30% of them singletons. Together, the top ten hold around 20% of the sample. The specimen was glioma tissue, nonneoplastic brain tissue, or PBMCs (not recorded which). These receptors were obtained from a human donor with low-grade glioma or glioblastoma, undergoing nonglioma brain surgery, or in good health (not recorded which).

Note on this clonotype: This may come from a read error, since a much larger clone is one base off. This rearrangement joins TRBV28 to TRBJ2-2; D unresolved. This CDR3 spans 14 amino acids. Per the germline V gene, CDR1 is MDHEN and CDR2 is SYDVKM. CDR3 residues: CASSLQIVTGQLFF. In nucleotides, the CDR3 is TGTGCCAGCAGCCTACAGATAGTTACCGGGCAGCTGTTTTTT.

The sample holds many counts of this clonotype. J is TRBJ2-5 and V is TRBV6-2 or TRBV6-3; possible D gene TRBD2, 5 bases. This CDR3 region has 17 residues. Per the germline V gene, CDR1 is MNHEY and CDR2 is SVGEGT. Trimming left V 2 bases short and J 4 bases short, with 20 bases between. The CDR3 here is CASSYRFESARGETQYF. The CDR3 DNA reads TGTGCCAGCAGTTACAGATTCGAGTCCGCCCGGGGAGAGACCCAGTACTTC.

Concerning this clonotype itself: A much bigger clone sits one base away, suggesting this may be a read error. The CDR3 is CDSSPLRDSSYEQYF. The CDR3 coding sequence is TGTGACAGCTCACCGCTCCGGGACAGTTCCTACGAGCAGTACTTC. This rearrangement joins TRBV18 to TRBJ2-7; 7 nucleotides line up with TRBD1. There are 15 residues in the CDR3. Germline V gene sequence: CDR1 KGHSH, CDR2 LQKENI.